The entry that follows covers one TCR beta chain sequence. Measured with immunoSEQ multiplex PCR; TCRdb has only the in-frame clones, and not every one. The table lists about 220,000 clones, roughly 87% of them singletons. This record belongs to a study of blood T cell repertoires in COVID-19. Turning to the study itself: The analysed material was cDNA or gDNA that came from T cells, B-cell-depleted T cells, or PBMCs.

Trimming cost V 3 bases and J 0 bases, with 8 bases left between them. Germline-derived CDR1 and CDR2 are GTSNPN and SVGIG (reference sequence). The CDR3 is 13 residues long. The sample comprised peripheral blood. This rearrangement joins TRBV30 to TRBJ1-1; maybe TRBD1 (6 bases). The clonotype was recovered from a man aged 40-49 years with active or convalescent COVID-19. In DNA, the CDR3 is TGTGCCTGGAGCCGGACAGTGAACACTGAAGCTTTCTTT. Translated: CAWSRTVNTEAFF.